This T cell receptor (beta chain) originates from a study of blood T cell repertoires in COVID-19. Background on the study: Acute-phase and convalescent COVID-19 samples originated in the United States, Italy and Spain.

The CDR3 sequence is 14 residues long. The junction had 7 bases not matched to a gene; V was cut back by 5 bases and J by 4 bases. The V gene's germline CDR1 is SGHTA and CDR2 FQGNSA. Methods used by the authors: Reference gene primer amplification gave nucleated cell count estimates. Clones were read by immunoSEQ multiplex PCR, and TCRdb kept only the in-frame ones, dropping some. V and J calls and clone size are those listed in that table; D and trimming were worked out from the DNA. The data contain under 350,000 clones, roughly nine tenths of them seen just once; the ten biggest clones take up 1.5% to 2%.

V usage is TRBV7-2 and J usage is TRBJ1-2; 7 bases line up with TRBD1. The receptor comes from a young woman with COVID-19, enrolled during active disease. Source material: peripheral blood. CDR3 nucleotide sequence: TGTGCCAGCAGCCCTATGGCAGGGGGCTATGGCTACACCTTC. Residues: CASSPMAGGYGYTF.